This T cell receptor (beta chain) came from a study of cytomegalovirus exposure and HLA in healthy donors. About the study: Genotyping of roughly 400 donors showed that over 65% belonged to the Caucasian-associated ancestry cluster. Points from the study as a whole: Earlier results showed most TCR beta V segments being productive about 87% or about 30% of the time. Presence/absence analyses took donor sequencing depth as roughly uniform.

A multiplex PCR was run with 60 Vbeta primers and 13 Jbeta primers. The assay was immunoSEQ multiplex PCR, and TCRdb's table has in-frame clones only and misses some. The sample comprises approximately 220,000 clones, roughly 79% of which are singletons, and 1.5% to 2% rests with the top ten. CDR3 length equals 15 residues. V was cut by 2 bases and J by 0 bases, with 8 bases left in between. Germline CDR1 and CDR2: MGHDK and SYGVNS. As to this clone: What it recognizes is unknown.

The TCR was taken from a man between 18 and 35 years old in good health and CMV-seronegative. Sequences were obtained from PBMCs. This rearrangement joins TRBV25-1 to TRBJ2-1, with D possibly being TRBD1 (5 bases). CDR3 DNA: TGTGCCAGCAGTGAAGTAGGGGACTCCTACAATGAGCAGTTCTTC. This sequence encodes CASSEVGDSYNEQFF.